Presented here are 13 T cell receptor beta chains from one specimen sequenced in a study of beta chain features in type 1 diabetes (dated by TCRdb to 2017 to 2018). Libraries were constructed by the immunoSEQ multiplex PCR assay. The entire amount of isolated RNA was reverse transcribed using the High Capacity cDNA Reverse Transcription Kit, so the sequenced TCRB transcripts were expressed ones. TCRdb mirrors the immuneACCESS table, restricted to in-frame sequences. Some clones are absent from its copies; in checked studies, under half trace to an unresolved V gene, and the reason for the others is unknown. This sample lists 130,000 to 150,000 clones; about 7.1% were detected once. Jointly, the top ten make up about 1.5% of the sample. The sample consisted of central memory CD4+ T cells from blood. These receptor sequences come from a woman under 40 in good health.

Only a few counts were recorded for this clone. The CDR3 bases are TGTGCCAGCACGGGCGAGGGAAGGGCTGAAGCTTTCTTT. Its translation: CASTGEGRAEAFF. The chain carries TRBV6-1 and TRBJ1-1; D not certain. Germline values: CDR1 MNHNS, CDR2 SASEGT. The ends were cut back, 7 bases at V and 6 bases at J, with 15 bases in the middle. This CDR3 is built from 13 residues.

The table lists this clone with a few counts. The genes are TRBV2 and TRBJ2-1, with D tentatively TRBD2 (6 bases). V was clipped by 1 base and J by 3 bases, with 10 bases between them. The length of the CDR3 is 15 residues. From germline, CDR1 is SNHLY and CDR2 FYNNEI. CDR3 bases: TGTGCCAGCAGTGAAGACCTAGCGAGCTACAATGAGCAGTTCTTC. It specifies CASSEDLASYNEQFF.

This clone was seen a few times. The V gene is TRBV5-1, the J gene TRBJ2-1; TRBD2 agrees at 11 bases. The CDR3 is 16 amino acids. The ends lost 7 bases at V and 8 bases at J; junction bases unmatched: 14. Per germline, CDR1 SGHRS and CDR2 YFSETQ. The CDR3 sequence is CASVAGGSPWVDEQFF. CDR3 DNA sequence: TGCGCCAGCGTAGCGGGAGGGAGCCCCTGGGTGGATGAGCAGTTCTTC.

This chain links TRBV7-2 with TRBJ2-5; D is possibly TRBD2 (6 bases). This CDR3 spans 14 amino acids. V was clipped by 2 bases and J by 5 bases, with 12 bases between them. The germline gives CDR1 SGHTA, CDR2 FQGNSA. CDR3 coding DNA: TGTGCCAGCAGCTTAAGCGCAGGGAGGGAGACCCAGTACTTC. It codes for CASSLSAGRETQYF.

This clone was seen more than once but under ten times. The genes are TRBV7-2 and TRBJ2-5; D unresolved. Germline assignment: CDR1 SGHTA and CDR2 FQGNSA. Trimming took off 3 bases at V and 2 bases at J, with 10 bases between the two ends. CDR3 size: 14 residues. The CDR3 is CASSFGYDQETQYF. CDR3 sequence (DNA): TGTGCCAGCAGCTTCGGGTACGATCAAGAGACCCAGTACTTC.

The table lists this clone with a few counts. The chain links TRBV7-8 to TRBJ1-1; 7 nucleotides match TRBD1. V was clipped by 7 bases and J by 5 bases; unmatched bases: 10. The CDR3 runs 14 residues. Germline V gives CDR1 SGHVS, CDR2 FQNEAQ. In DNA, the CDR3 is TGTGCCAGCAAAGCGATTAGGGGGCGAACTGAAGCTTTCTTT. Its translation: CASKAIRGRTEAFF.

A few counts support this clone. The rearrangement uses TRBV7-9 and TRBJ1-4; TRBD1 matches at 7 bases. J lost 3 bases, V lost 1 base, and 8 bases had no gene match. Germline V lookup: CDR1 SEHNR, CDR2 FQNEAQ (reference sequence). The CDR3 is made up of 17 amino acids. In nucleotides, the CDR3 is TGTGCCAGCAGCTTAGGCGTAGCAGGGGGAGCTAATGAAAAACTGTTTTTT. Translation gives CASSLGVAGGANEKLFF.

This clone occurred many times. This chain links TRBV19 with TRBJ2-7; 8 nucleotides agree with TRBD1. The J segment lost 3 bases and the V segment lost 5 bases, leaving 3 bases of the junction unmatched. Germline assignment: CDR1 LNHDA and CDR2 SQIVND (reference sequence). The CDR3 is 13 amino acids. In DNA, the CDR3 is TGTGCCAGTAGTCAACAGGGGGTCTACGAGCAGTACTTC. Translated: CASSQQGVYEQYF.

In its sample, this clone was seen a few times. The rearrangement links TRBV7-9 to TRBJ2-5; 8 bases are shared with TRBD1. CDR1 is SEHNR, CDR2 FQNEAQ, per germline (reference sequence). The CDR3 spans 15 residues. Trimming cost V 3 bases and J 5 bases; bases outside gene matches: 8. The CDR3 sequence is CASSFGTGVPETQYF. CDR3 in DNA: TGTGCCAGCAGCTTTGGGACAGGAGTACCCGAGACCCAGTACTTC.

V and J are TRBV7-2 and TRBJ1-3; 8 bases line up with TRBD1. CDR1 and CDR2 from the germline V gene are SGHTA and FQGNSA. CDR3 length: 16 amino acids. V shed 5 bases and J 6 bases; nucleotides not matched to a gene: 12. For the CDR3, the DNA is TGTGCCAGCAGCCCGTTCAGGGGGCCCGCGGAAAACACCATATATTTT. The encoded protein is CASSPFRGPAENTIYF.

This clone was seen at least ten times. The CDR3 loop reads CASSPPSGSYYNEQFF. DNA of the CDR3: TGTGCCAGCTCACCACCCAGCGGGAGCTACTACAATGAGCAGTTCTTC. The chain carries TRBV18 and TRBJ2-1; 8 bases align to TRBD2. V lost 0 bases, J lost 3 bases, and 4 bases stayed unmatched. The CDR3 is 16 amino acids. Germline V gives CDR1 KGHSH, CDR2 LQKENI.

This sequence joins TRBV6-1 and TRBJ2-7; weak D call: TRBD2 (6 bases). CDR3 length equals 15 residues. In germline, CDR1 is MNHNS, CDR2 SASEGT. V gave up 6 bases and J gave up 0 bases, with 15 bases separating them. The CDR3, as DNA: TGTGCCAGCAGCCCTAGCGATTCGAGCTCCTACGAGCAGTACTTC. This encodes CASSPSDSSSYEQYF.

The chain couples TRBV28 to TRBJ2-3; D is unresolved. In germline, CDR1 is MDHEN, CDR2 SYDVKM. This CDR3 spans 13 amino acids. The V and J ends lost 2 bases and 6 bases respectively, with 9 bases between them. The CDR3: CASSLPHVDTQYF. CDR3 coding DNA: TGTGCCAGCAGTTTACCCCATGTGGATACGCAGTATTTT.